The 13 T cell receptor beta chains given below trace back to one sample, sequenced in a study of shared clonotypes between healthy human individuals. Only in-frame clones appear in the TCRdb table, and some are missing; sequencing was by immunoSEQ multiplex PCR. This repertoire shows roughly 2 million clones, 85% to 95% found once; its top ten account for 0.13%. Sequencing input: naive CD4+ T cells sorted from blood. Subset in this sample: CD45RA+ positively selected. Source of these receptors: a man in his late teens or twenties in good health.

This chain links TRBV7-6 with TRBJ2-2; 10 bases are shared with TRBD2. J gave up 4 bases and V 6 bases, and 8 bases lay outside the gene matches. Germline V lookup: CDR1 SGHVS, CDR2 FNYEAQ. The length of the CDR3 is 16 residues. The CDR3 DNA is TGTGCCAGCAGTCACCTAGCGGGGGACCTCACCGGGGAGCTGTTTTTT. This codes for CASSHLAGDLTGELFF.

This sequence joins TRBV5-4 and TRBJ1-2; unclear D gene. In germline, CDR1 is SGHNT, CDR2 YYREEE (reference sequence). The CDR3 is 15 amino acids. Trimming cost V 7 bases and J 0 bases, with 16 bases left between them. Written as DNA, the CDR3 is TGTGCCAGCTGGTTGGGAGGTATTTCTAACTATGGCTACACCTTC. This translates into CASWLGGISNYGYTF.

The chain is built from TRBV5-5 and TRBJ1-2; D is uncertain. The germline gives CDR1 SGHKS, CDR2 YYEKEE (reference sequence). Trimming took 0 bases from V and 2 from J, leaving 8 bases between them. This CDR3 is 14 amino acids long. Written as DNA, the CDR3 is TGTGCCAGCAGCTTGGATGGCAGCAACTATGGCTACACCTTC. Amino acids: CASSLDGSNYGYTF.

The rearrangement uses TRBV15 and TRBJ1-2; D gene uncertain. The ends were cut back, 0 bases at V and 0 bases at J, with 11 bases in the middle. Germline CDR1 is LNHNV and CDR2 is YYDKDF (reference sequence). The CDR3 runs to 16 residues. CDR3 amino acids: CATSRDVTAPNYGYTF. The CDR3 DNA sequence: TGTGCCACCAGCAGAGATGTAACCGCACCTAACTATGGCTACACCTTC.

This chain links TRBV7-9 with TRBJ1-1; maybe TRBD1 (6 bases). CDR3 length: 13 residues. Trimming shortened V by 5 bases and J by 1 base, and 8 bases separated the two germline ends. The germline V gene encodes CDR1 SEHNR and CDR2 FQNEAQ (reference sequence). The DNA for the CDR3 is TGTGCCAGCAGCCAACAGGGGAACACTGAAGCTTTCTTT. This codes for CASSQQGNTEAFF.

CDR3 nucleotide sequence: TGTGCCAGCAGCTGGCTGGTTAGACAGGGACTCCACGAGCAGTACTTC. As protein: CASSWLVRQGLHEQYF. The rearrangement links TRBV13 to TRBJ2-7, with a possible D match to TRBD1 (7 bases). Germline CDR1 PRHDT, CDR2 FYEKMQ (reference sequence). V was pared by 4 bases and J by 5 bases, with 21 bases between. The CDR3 is 16 residues long.

The chain links TRBV9 to TRBJ2-1; no reliable D call. This CDR3 region has 11 residues. Germline V lookup: CDR1 SGDLS, CDR2 YYNGEE. Trimming left V 3 bases short and J 7 bases short, with 5 bases between. CDR3 amino acids: CASSAKNEQFF. The CDR3 DNA reads TGTGCCAGCAGCGCTAAGAATGAGCAGTTCTTC.

V and J are TRBV19 and TRBJ1-5; D not certain. Germline loops: CDR1 LNHDA, CDR2 SQIVND (reference sequence). The germline V and J ends were trimmed by 5 bases and 7 bases, with 12 bases remaining between them. The CDR3 length is 13 residues. The CDR3: CASSPNTGQPQHF. The DNA for the CDR3 is TGTGCCAGTAGTCCGAACACGGGGCAGCCCCAGCATTTT.

V and J are TRBV11-3 and TRBJ2-4; D gene unclear. The germline V gene encodes CDR1 SGHNT and CDR2 YENEEA. The CDR3 loop spans 13 amino acids. The V end lost 3 bases, the J end lost 5 bases, and 8 bases lay between the germline ends. DNA of the CDR3: TGTGCCAGCAGCTTTAATTTTGAAAACATTCAGTACTTC. Its protein is CASSFNFENIQYF.

The V and J genes are TRBV27 and TRBJ1-6; D gene uncertain. The germline gives CDR1 MNHEY, CDR2 SMNVEV (reference sequence). The ends were cut back, 4 bases at V and 5 bases at J, with 6 bases in the middle. The CDR3 spans 13 residues. This CDR3 reads CASSYKDNSPLHF. The CDR3 bases are TGTGCCAGCAGTTATAAGGATAATTCACCCCTCCACTTT.

The chain uses TRBV4-3 and TRBJ2-1, with unresolved D. Deletions cut 0 bases from V and 2 bases from J, with 8 bases between. The length of the CDR3 is 15 residues. Germline assignment: CDR1 LGHNA and CDR2 YSLEER. The CDR3 sequence is CASSQERGPYNEQFF. CDR3 DNA sequence: TGCGCCAGCAGCCAAGAGCGCGGTCCCTACAATGAGCAGTTCTTC.

The chain combines TRBV18 with TRBJ1-2, with 9 bases fitting TRBD1. Trimming removed 2 bases from V and 4 bases from J; junction bases left unmatched: 5. The CDR3 has 15 residues. Germline lookup yields CDR1 KGHSH and CDR2 LQKENI. CDR3 nucleotide sequence: TGTGCCAGCTCACCAAGGACAGGGGATATCTATGGCTACACCTTC. Its translation is CASSPRTGDIYGYTF.

Points on this clone: A read error may be the cause here, since a much bigger clone is one base away. The CDR3 carries no conserved terminal phenylalanine or tryptophan, so it likely arises from a read error. V and J are TRBV2 and TRBJ1-6; D ambiguous. The CDR3 is 11 amino acids. With 3 bases removed from V and 9 bases from J, the gap between germline ends came to 3 bases. Germline V gives CDR1 SNHLY, CDR2 FYNNEI. The CDR3 protein is CASSDSSPLHL. In DNA, the CDR3 is TGTGCCAGCAGTGACTCTTCACCCCTCCACCTT.